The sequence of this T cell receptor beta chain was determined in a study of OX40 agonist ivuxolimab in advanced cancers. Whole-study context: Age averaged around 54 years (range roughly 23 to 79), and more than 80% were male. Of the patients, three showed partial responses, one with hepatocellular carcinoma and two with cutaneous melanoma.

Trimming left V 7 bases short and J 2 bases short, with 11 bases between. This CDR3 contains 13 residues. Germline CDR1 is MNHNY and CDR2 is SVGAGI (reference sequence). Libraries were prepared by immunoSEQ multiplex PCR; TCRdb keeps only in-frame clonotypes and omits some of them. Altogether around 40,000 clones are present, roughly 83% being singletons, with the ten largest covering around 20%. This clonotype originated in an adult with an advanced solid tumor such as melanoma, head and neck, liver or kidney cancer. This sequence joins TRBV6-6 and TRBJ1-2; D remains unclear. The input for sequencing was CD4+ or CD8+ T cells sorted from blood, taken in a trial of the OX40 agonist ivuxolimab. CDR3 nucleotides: TGTGCCAGCACCCTGGAGAGAAACTATGGCTACACCTTC. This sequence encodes CASTLERNYGYTF.